Sequencing of this TCR beta chain was carried out in a study of T-cell reconstitution after alpha-beta-depleted transplantation in children. This CDR3 has 16 residues. Unique molecular identifiers were incorporated when the TCRbeta library was constructed. TCRdb reprocessed the PCR reads with MiXCR, giving one entry per CDR3 protein. Of approximately 340,000 distinct CDR3 sequences listed, about 9.3% were seen once; the top ten hold 2% to 3%. This clonotype was counted only a few times. The source is a human donor who donated a stem cell graft to a child with acute lymphoblastic leukemia. The specimen was PBMCs from the stem cell graft donor, collected from the stem cell graft. The chain links TRBV21-1 to TRBJ2-5; TRBD1 reflects the table's D call only, with no check against the DNA. TRBV21-1 is a recognized pseudogene. CDR3 protein: CASSKGKTGVQETQYF. CDR3 sequence (DNA): TGTGCCAGCAGCAAAGGGAAGACAGGGGTACAAGAGACCCAGTACTTC.